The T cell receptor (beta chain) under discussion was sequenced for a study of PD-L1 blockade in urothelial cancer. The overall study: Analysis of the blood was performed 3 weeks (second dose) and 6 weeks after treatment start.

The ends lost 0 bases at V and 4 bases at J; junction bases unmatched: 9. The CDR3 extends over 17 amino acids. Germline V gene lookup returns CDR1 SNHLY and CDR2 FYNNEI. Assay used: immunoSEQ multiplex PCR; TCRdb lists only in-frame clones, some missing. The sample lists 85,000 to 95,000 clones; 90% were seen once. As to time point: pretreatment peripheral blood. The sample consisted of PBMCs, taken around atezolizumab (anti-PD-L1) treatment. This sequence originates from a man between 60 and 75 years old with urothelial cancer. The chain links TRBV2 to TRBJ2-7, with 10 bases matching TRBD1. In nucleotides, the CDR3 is TGTGCCAGCAGTGAAGCGTCACTTCCGGGACAGGGGTACGAGCAGTACTTC. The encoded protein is CASSEASLPGQGYEQYF.